The rows below give T cell receptor beta chains drawn from one sample of a study of T cells in Graves' hyperthyroidism and ophthalmopathy. Via MiXCR, TCRdb re-called the multiplex PCR reads, giving one row per CDR3 protein. The sample records 600,000 or so distinct CDR3 sequences, around 15% being singletons. Source material: blood. The source is a woman aged 25 to 39 with Graves' hyperthyroidism. Each CDR3 is given with its conserved first and last residue. Each record gives: D gene, V gene, clone size, J gene, CDR3 DNA, CDR3 protein. D genes are given only for firm matches. Clone size is given for some rows only: seen once, a few or many times, or a class if the clone is expanded.

d_call: TRBD2; v_call: TRBV27; clone_size: many; j_call: TRBJ2-1; cdr3_nt: TGTGCCAGCAGTAAACTAGCGCAATCCTACAATGAGCAGTTCTTC; cdr3_aa: CASSKLAQSYNEQFF
d_call: NA; v_call: TRBV19; clone_size: few; j_call: TRBJ2-2; cdr3_nt: TGTGGCGCAGCGGCCACCAACACCGGGGAGCTGTTTTTT; cdr3_aa: CGAAATNTGELFF
d_call: NA; v_call: TRBV5-1; clone_size: many; j_call: TRBJ2-7; cdr3_nt: TGCGCCAGCAGCAACCAGGGGGGCCAAACAAGCTACGAGCAGTACTTC; cdr3_aa: CASSNQGGQTSYEQYF
d_call: TRBD2; v_call: TRBV20-1; clone_size: many; j_call: TRBJ2-1; cdr3_nt: TGCAGTGCTATGAGCGGGAGAGCCTACAATGAGCAGTTCTTC; cdr3_aa: CSAMSGRAYNEQFF
d_call: NA; v_call: TRBV5-1; clone_size: NA; j_call: TRBJ1-4; cdr3_nt: TGCGCCAGCAGCTTGACTCCCCGGGTAGGAGATGAAAAACTGTTTTTT; cdr3_aa: CASSLTPRVGDEKLFF
d_call: TRBD2; v_call: TRBV6-2/TRBV6-3; clone_size: many; j_call: TRBJ2-3; cdr3_nt: TGTGCCAGCGAAAGCACTAGCGGCACAGATACGCAGTATTTT; cdr3_aa: CASESTSGTDTQYF
d_call: NA; v_call: TRBV2; clone_size: NA; j_call: TRBJ1-1; cdr3_nt: TGTGCCAGCACCGACGGGGCTGGCACTGAAGCTTTCTTT; cdr3_aa: CASTDGAGTEAFF
d_call: TRBD2; v_call: TRBV20-1; clone_size: NA; j_call: TRBJ2-7; cdr3_nt: TGTAGAGCTACCCTATTAGCGGGAACCTACGAGCAGTACTTC; cdr3_aa: CRATLLAGTYEQYF
d_call: NA; v_call: TRBV9; clone_size: few; j_call: TRBJ2-2; cdr3_nt: TGTGCCAGCAGCGGAGACCCAATCTCGAACACCGGGGAGCTGTTTTTT; cdr3_aa: CASSGDPISNTGELFF
d_call: NA; v_call: TRBV7-9; clone_size: many; j_call: TRBJ2-1; cdr3_nt: TGTGCCAGCATCCCGACCGGTGTTTTCAATGAGCAGTTCTTC; cdr3_aa: CASIPTGVFNEQFF
d_call: NA; v_call: TRBV6-1; clone_size: few; j_call: TRBJ1-6; cdr3_nt: TGTGCCAGCAGTCTCGAGGGCCGCTCCTATAATTCACCCCTCCACTTT; cdr3_aa: CASSLEGRSYNSPLHF
d_call: NA; v_call: TRBV5-1; clone_size: many; j_call: TRBJ1-2; cdr3_nt: TGCGCCAGCAGCTTAGGAGGGTACTATGGCTACACCTTC; cdr3_aa: CASSLGGYYGYTF
d_call: TRBD2; v_call: TRBV7-3; clone_size: many; j_call: TRBJ2-1; cdr3_nt: TGTGCCAGCAGCTTAGAGGCGACTAGCGGATACAATGAGCAGTTCTTC; cdr3_aa: CASSLEATSGYNEQFF
d_call: TRBD2; v_call: TRBV10-3; clone_size: many; j_call: TRBJ2-7; cdr3_nt: TGTGCCATCAGTGAGGGCCGGGGACTAGATGTCGACGAGCAGTACTTC; cdr3_aa: CAISEGRGLDVDEQYF
d_call: TRBD1; v_call: TRBV2; clone_size: many; j_call: TRBJ2-1; cdr3_nt: TGTGCCAGCAGTGAACAGGGGGCGCTCGATGAGCAGTTCTTC; cdr3_aa: CASSEQGALDEQFF
d_call: NA; v_call: TRBV20-1; clone_size: few; j_call: TRBJ1-2; cdr3_nt: TGCAGTGTATTATCAGGGAACTATGGCTACACCTTC; cdr3_aa: CSVLSGNYGYTF
d_call: NA; v_call: TRBV9; clone_size: many; j_call: TRBJ2-1; cdr3_nt: TGTGCCAGCAGCGTAGACGGAGGCATCTACAATGAGCAGTTCTTC; cdr3_aa: CASSVDGGIYNEQFF
d_call: TRBD1; v_call: TRBV6-1; clone_size: many; j_call: TRBJ2-7; cdr3_nt: TGTGCCAGCAGTCCCCTGGACAGGGAGGTCAACGAGCAGTACTTC; cdr3_aa: CASSPLDREVNEQYF
d_call: NA; v_call: TRBV18; clone_size: NA; j_call: TRBJ1-3; cdr3_nt: TGTGCCAGCTCACCTGGAGGTGGTGGAAACACCATATATTTT; cdr3_aa: CASSPGGGGNTIYF
d_call: TRBD2; v_call: TRBV6-1; clone_size: few; j_call: TRBJ2-5; cdr3_nt: TGTGCCAACAGCCACAGACTAGCGGGAGGGTACCAAGAGACCCAGTACTTC; cdr3_aa: CANSHRLAGGYQETQYF
d_call: NA; v_call: TRBV5-5; clone_size: many; j_call: TRBJ2-5; cdr3_nt: TGTGCCAGCAGCTTGTGGCGGGCTCGAGAGACCCAGTACTTC; cdr3_aa: CASSLWRARETQYF
d_call: TRBD2; v_call: TRBV7-2; clone_size: many; j_call: TRBJ2-1; cdr3_nt: TGTGCCAGCAGCTCGGGGACTAGCGGGAGTACCAGGCAGTTCTTC; cdr3_aa: CASSSGTSGSTRQFF
d_call: NA; v_call: TRBV9; clone_size: NA; j_call: TRBJ2-1; cdr3_nt: TGTGCCAGCAGCGTAGGGACGGGCAACTACAATGAGCAGTTCTTC; cdr3_aa: CASSVGTGNYNEQFF
d_call: NA; v_call: TRBV20-1; clone_size: NA; j_call: TRBJ2-5; cdr3_nt: TGCAGTGCTAGTTGGTCGGGGACCCAAGAGACCCAGTGCTTC; cdr3_aa: CSASWSGTQETQCF
d_call: NA; v_call: TRBV7-9; clone_size: NA; j_call: TRBJ1-3; cdr3_nt: NA; cdr3_aa: CASSFTAYEQYFGPDTIYF
d_call: NA; v_call: TRBV2; clone_size: many; j_call: TRBJ2-5; cdr3_nt: TGTGCCAGCAGATGGTCGAGAGAGACCCAGTACTTC; cdr3_aa: CASRWSRETQYF
d_call: NA; v_call: TRBV6-6; clone_size: few; j_call: TRBJ1-1; cdr3_nt: TGTGCCAGCAGTTACTCGGGGACCGTGAACACTGAAGCTTTCTTT; cdr3_aa: CASSYSGTVNTEAFF